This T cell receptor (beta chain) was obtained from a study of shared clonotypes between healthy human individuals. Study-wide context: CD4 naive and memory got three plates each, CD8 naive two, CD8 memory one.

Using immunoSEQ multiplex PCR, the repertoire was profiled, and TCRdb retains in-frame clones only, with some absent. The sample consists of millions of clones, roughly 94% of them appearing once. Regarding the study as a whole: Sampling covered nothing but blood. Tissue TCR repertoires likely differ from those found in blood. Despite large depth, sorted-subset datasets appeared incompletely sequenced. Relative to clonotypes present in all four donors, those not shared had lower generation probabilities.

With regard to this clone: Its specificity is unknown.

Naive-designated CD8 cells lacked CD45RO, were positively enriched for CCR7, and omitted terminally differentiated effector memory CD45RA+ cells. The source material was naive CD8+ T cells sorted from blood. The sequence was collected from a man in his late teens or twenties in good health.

The CDR3 DNA follows: TGTGCCACCAGCAGAGACTTTGCCTACGAGCAGTACTTC. Translation gives CATSRDFAYEQYF. The chain joins TRBV15 to TRBJ2-7; no definite D call. Germline loops: CDR1 LNHNV, CDR2 YYDKDF (reference sequence). The ends were cut back, 0 bases at V and 2 bases at J, with 5 bases in the middle. This CDR3 is 13 amino acids long.